These 22 T cell receptor beta chains were sequenced from one sample in a study of T cell repertoires in cytomegalovirus infection. MiXCR, applied by TCRdb to the reads, yields one record per CDR3 protein. Of tens of thousands of distinct CDR3 sequences in the sample, 20% to 25% were seen once. These TCRs are of unknown antigen specificity. The sequenced sample was PBMCs, sequenced either directly or after in vitro stimulation (not recorded which). These TCRs come from a human donor in good health (CMV status not recorded). Some clones in this sample may be carry-over from other donors' samples.

The rearrangement joins TRBV28 to TRBJ1-5; tentatively, D is TRBD1 (6 bases). CDR1 is MDHEN and CDR2 is SYDVKM in the germline V gene. This CDR3 is built from 15 residues. The V and J ends lost 8 bases and 1 base respectively, with 15 bases between them. The CDR3, as DNA: TGTGCCAGCCTCCCAGGGGACTTAAGCAATCAGCCCCAGCATTTT. This gives the protein CASLPGDLSNQPQHF.

The V call is TRBV11-2, the J call TRBJ2-3, with TRBD2 matching 9 bases. The length of the CDR3 is 16 residues. V was pared by 5 bases and J by 2 bases, with 8 bases of the junction left unmatched. Germline V gene data show CDR1 as SGHAT and CDR2 as FQNNGV. The CDR3 here is CASSRTSERYTDTQYF. CDR3 DNA: TGTGCCAGCAGCCGGACTAGCGAAAGATACACAGATACGCAGTATTTT.

This clonotype came up many times. The V gene is TRBV11-3, the J gene TRBJ1-1, with 9 nucleotides matching TRBD1. From germline, CDR1 is SGHNT and CDR2 YENEEA. This CDR3 is built from 15 residues. V lost 3 bases, J lost 7 bases, and 9 bases stayed unmatched. The CDR3 region has the DNA TGTGCCAGCAGCTTCGAAGGGACAGGGCTGAATGAAGCTTTCTTT. Encoded protein: CASSFEGTGLNEAFF.

This clonotype was picked up many times. The rearrangement joins TRBV27 to TRBJ1-1; 12 bases map to TRBD1. The V gene's germline CDR1 is MNHEY and CDR2 SMNVEV (reference sequence). The CDR3 extends over 16 amino acids. The ends lost 2 bases at V and 5 bases at J; junction bases unmatched: 6. The chain's CDR3 is CASSLGTGGKGTEAFF. CDR3 sequence (DNA): TGTGCCAGCAGTTTAGGGACAGGGGGCAAGGGTACTGAAGCTTTCTTT.

This clonotype was found a few times. The chain has TRBV11-2 and TRBJ2-4; the match to TRBD1 covers 8 bases. V dropped 1 base and J dropped 1; count of bases not matched to a gene: 6. The germline CDR1 and CDR2 sequences are SGHAT and FQNNGV. This CDR3 is built from 17 residues. The CDR3: CASSLVGQGAAKNIQYF. The CDR3, as DNA: TGTGCCAGCAGCTTAGTGGGGCAGGGGGCGGCCAAAAACATTCAGTACTTC.

This clonotype has only a few counts. The chain has TRBV3-1 and TRBJ2-3; D unclear. Germline CDR1 LGHDT, CDR2 YNNKEL (reference sequence). Trimming stripped 1 base from V and 8 bases from J, with 16 bases between. The CDR3 extends over 15 amino acids. Here the CDR3 DNA reads TGTGCCAGCAGCCAAGGGGTAAGGGTAGAAGGTACGCAGTATTTT. This translates into CASSQGVRVEGTQYF.

V gene TRBV20-1 combines with J gene TRBJ2-1, with a possible D match to TRBD2 (5 bases). Per germline, CDR1 DFQATT and CDR2 SNEGSKA (reference sequence). This CDR3 region has 15 residues. The V gene lost 2 bases and the J gene lost 0 bases, with 11 bases spanning the gap. CDR3 sequence reads: CSARRLASSYNEQFF. The CDR3 DNA reads as TGCAGTGCTAGAAGGCTAGCAAGCTCCTACAATGAGCAGTTCTTC.

This clonotype came up many times. The chain joins TRBV7-9 to TRBJ1-1, with 7 positions matching TRBD1. The CDR3 sequence is 13 residues long. The V gene's germline CDR1 is SEHNR and CDR2 FQNEAQ (reference sequence). The trim removed 5 bases at V and 4 bases at J, leaving 4 bases unmatched. The CDR3 sequence is CASSGQVGTEAFF. CDR3 sequence (DNA): TGTGCCAGCAGCGGACAGGTAGGCACTGAAGCTTTCTTT. The variable domain in full, with the rest retrieved from reference TRBV7-9 and TRBJ1-1, is DTGVSQNPRHKITKRGQNVTFRCDPISEHNRLYWYRQTLGQGPEFLTYFQNEAQLEKSRLLSDRFSAERPKGSFSTLEIQRTEQGDSAMYLCASSGQVGTEAFFGQGTRLTVV.

This clonotype showed up many times. The CDR3 coding sequence is TGTGCCAGCAGCTTAACAGGGGGTCTCGATACGCAGTATTTT. This sequence encodes CASSLTGGLDTQYF. This rearrangement joins TRBV7-2 to TRBJ2-3; 8 bases map to TRBD1. The junction had 4 bases not matched to a gene; V was cut back by 2 bases and J by 6 bases. The CDR3 sequence is 14 residues long. Germline CDR1 SGHTA, CDR2 FQGNSA.

This clonotype occurred many times. The chain is built from TRBV6-6 and TRBJ1-5; D not certain. In germline, CDR1 is MNHNY, CDR2 SVGAGI (reference sequence). This CDR3 has 15 amino acids. Trimming pared 3 bases from V and 0 bases from J, leaving 9 bases between. The CDR3: CASSYSGYSNQPQHF. The DNA for the CDR3 is TGTGCCAGCAGTTATTCAGGCTATAGCAATCAGCCCCAGCATTTT.

This clonotype has ten or more counts. The V and J genes are TRBV4-1 and TRBJ2-3; D is perhaps TRBD1 (5 bases). Looked up from germline, CDR1 is MGHRA and CDR2 is YSYEKL. V shed 8 bases and J shed 0 bases, with 12 bases lying between them. The CDR3 has 14 amino acids. The CDR3 region is CASQGDQSTDTQYF. The CDR3 nucleotides read TGCGCCAGCCAGGGCGACCAAAGCACAGATACGCAGTATTTT.

This clonotype appeared many times. The chain joins TRBV28 to TRBJ1-2; no reliable D call. CDR3 size: 14 residues. Trimming took 5 bases from V and 6 from J, leaving 16 bases between them. Germline CDR1 and CDR2: MDHEN and SYDVKM. The DNA of the CDR3 is TGTGCCAGCAGTCCCCCGGCCGGGAGAGATGGCTACACCTTC. Its translation: CASSPPAGRDGYTF.

This clonotype was picked up many times. The rearrangement joins TRBV7-6 to TRBJ2-3; tentative D call: TRBD2 (6 bases). CDR3 length equals 17 residues. Germline V gives CDR1 SGHVS, CDR2 FNYEAQ. With 1 base removed from V and 2 bases from J, the gap between germline ends came to 16 bases. The CDR3 sequence is CASSLVPPGLITDTQYF. CDR3 bases: TGTGCCAGCAGCTTAGTCCCCCCGGGACTGATCACAGATACGCAGTATTTT.

This clonotype has a count of ten or more. The chain has TRBV27 and TRBJ2-3; D may match TRBD1 or TRBD2 (5 bases each). Trimming shortened V by 2 bases and J by 6 bases, and 18 bases separated the two germline ends. Germline V lookup: CDR1 MNHEY, CDR2 SMNVEV (reference sequence). This CDR3 has 16 residues. In nucleotides, the CDR3 is TGTGCCAGCAGTTTAAATGCAGGGACCTTCAGCGATACGCAGTATTTT. This gives the protein CASSLNAGTFSDTQYF.

The chain recombines TRBV18 with TRBJ1-5; 8 bases agree with TRBD1. This CDR3 has 21 residues. With 0 bases clipped from V and 6 bases from J, the junction kept 22 bases outside the gene matches. Germline CDR1 reads KGHSH; CDR2 reads LQKENI. The CDR3 bases are TGTGCCAGCTCACCACCGGGGTCGGACAGGGTGTTCAAAATGCGCGGTCAGCCCCAGCATTTT. It yields the protein CASSPPGSDRVFKMRGQPQHF.

This chain links TRBV7-7 with TRBJ2-1; 9 bases line up with TRBD2. The CDR3 runs 16 residues. The germline CDR1 and CDR2 sequences are SSHAT and FNYEAQ (reference sequence). The V segment lost 5 bases and the J segment 1 base; nucleotides outside the gene matches: 6. The CDR3 is CASSPIAGASYNEQFF. CDR3 coding DNA: TGTGCCAGCAGCCCAATAGCGGGGGCATCCTACAATGAGCAGTTCTTC.

Only a few counts were recorded for this clonotype. The gene calls are TRBV12-3 or TRBV12-4 and TRBJ2-1; D might be TRBD2 (7 bases). The CDR3 has 13 amino acids. Trimming took 8 bases from V and 9 from J, leaving 17 bases between them. The DNA of the CDR3 is TGTGCCAGCCTGGGGGCAGCGGGACTTGAGCAGTTCTTC. Protein sequence: CASLGAAGLEQFF.

The chain recombines TRBV12-3 or TRBV12-4 with TRBJ2-1, with TRBD2 matching 15 bases. The CDR3 sequence is 16 residues long. Germline trimming cut 5 bases from V and 6 bases from J; bases unmatched to any gene: 5. In DNA, the CDR3 is TGTGCCAGCAGTATACAGGGACTAGCGGGAGGCAATGAGCAGTTCTTC. Translated: CASSIQGLAGGNEQFF.

As DNA, the CDR3 is TGTGCCAGCAGCAGGGGATCCGGCGGCTACACCTTC. This encodes CASSRGSGGYTF. This chain joins TRBV6-1 and TRBJ1-2; weak D call: TRBD1 (6 bases). The CDR3 extends over 12 amino acids. Per the germline V gene, CDR1 is MNHNS and CDR2 is SASEGT. Trimming left V 6 bases short and J 8 bases short, with 13 bases between.

This rearrangement joins TRBV19 to TRBJ2-1; TRBD2 is a possible D gene (7 bases). The V gene lost 6 bases and the J gene lost 8 bases, with 11 bases spanning the gap. This CDR3 region has 12 residues. Germline V gives CDR1 LNHDA, CDR2 SQIVND (reference sequence). Here the CDR3 DNA reads TGTGCCAGTAGCGCCGGGGGGCATGAGCAGTTCTTC. This sequence encodes CASSAGGHEQFF. The variable domain in full, with the rest retrieved from reference TRBV19 and TRBJ2-1, is DGGITQSPKYLFRKEGQNVTLSCEQNLNHDAMYWYRQDPGQGLRLIYYSQIVNDFQKGDIAEGYSVSREKKESFPLTVTSAQKNPTAFYLCASSAGGHEQFFGPGTRLTVL.

This clonotype was counted only a few times. This CDR3 is CASSFELLEQYF. CDR3 nucleotides: TGTGCCAGCAGTTTTGAGTTGCTCGAGCAGTACTTC. The rearrangement links TRBV12-3 or TRBV12-4 to TRBJ2-7; D is uncertain. With 3 bases removed from V and 6 bases from J, the gap between germline ends came to 9 bases. This CDR3 is built from 12 residues.

In its sample, this clonotype was seen a few times. The chain links TRBV7-9 to TRBJ1-1; D is unresolved. Trimming shortened V by 6 bases and J by 8 bases, and 13 bases separated the two germline ends. The CDR3 is 12 amino acids. Germline V gene lookup returns CDR1 SEHNR and CDR2 FQNEAQ (reference sequence). CDR3 amino acids: CASRHPGNEAFF. The DNA of the CDR3 is TGTGCCAGCAGACATCCCGGGAACGAAGCTTTCTTT.